What follows are 4 T cell receptor beta chains derived from one specimen sequenced in a study of CD4 T cells in relation to SARS-CoV-2 and coronaviruses listed by TCRdb under 2021. No antigen has been assigned to these receptors. Receptors were amplified or captured by the immunoSEQ multiplex PCR assay. TCRdb mirrors the immuneACCESS table, restricted to in-frame sequences. Some clones are absent from its copies; in checked studies, under half trace to an unresolved V gene, and the reason for the others is unknown. For this sample the table gives about 41,000 clones, of which about 80% were detected only once. The ten most abundant clones make up 1% to 1.5% of the sample. The specimen was naive CD4+ T cells from PBMCs, cultured in vitro. In light of the paper, this sample's cell subset or site label describes: naive CD4+ T cells isolated by negative enrichment. Receptors originate from an adult with COVID-19.

The chain employs TRBV29-1 and TRBJ2-1; 10 nucleotides agree with TRBD1. Germline V gene data show CDR1 as SQVTM and CDR2 as ANQGSEA. This CDR3 is built from 15 residues. V shed 7 bases and J 5 bases; nucleotides not matched to a gene: 11. CDR3 nucleotides: TGCAGCGCCCGGGACAGGGGACTTCCCCACAATGAGCAGTTCTTC. Residues: CSARDRGLPHNEQFF.

This rearrangement joins TRBV4-3 to TRBJ1-2, with a weak D call TRBD1 (5 bases). Germline CDR1 LGHNA, CDR2 YSLEER. V was cut by 0 bases and J by 3 bases, with 11 bases left in between. The CDR3 spans 15 residues. The CDR3 DNA reads as TGCGCCAGCAGCCAAGAGCCCCGCAGGGACTATGGCTACACCTTC. Translating gives CASSQEPRRDYGYTF.

The chain uses TRBV7-2 and TRBJ2-7; D perhaps matches TRBD2 (5 bases). V lost 5 bases and J 7 bases, leaving 9 bases between the germline ends. Germline loops: CDR1 SGHTA, CDR2 FQGNSA. This CDR3 has 11 amino acids. This CDR3 reads CASSLRGEQYF. The CDR3 DNA reads TGTGCCAGCAGCCTCCGCGGGGAGCAGTACTTC.

The gene calls are TRBV21-1 and TRBJ2-2; TRBD1 was called by the table and not checked on the DNA. TRBV21-1 is a pseudogene locus. The CDR3 loop spans 16 amino acids. In nucleotides, the CDR3 is TGTGCCAGCAGCGGGGCCGGGCAGGGGGCCACCGGGGAGCTGTTTTTT. Translating gives CASSGAGQGATGELFF.